One T cell receptor beta chain is described in this entry. Its specificity is not known. The CDR3 extends over 17 amino acids. These data are taken from a study of shared clonotypes between healthy human individuals. The overall study: Donors had three CD4 naive, three CD4 memory, two CD8 naive and one CD8 memory plate apiece. General observations from the study: Non-shared clonotypes displayed generation probabilities falling below those of clonotypes present in all four donors.

Clones were sequenced by immunoSEQ multiplex PCR, and TCRdb holds only the in-frame ones, with some missing. The profile covers roughly 1,500,000 clones, with approximately 98% appearing a single time and 0.45% taken by the ten largest. This sequence was found in a man younger than 45 in good health. V gene TRBV21-1 combines with J gene TRBJ2-7. TRBV21-1 is designated a pseudogene. Sequenced input: naive CD4+ T cells sorted from blood. Stated subset: CD45RA+ positively selected. The CDR3 sequence: CASRLGGKNFLSYEQYF. CDR3 nucleotides: TGTGCCAGCAGGCTGGGGGGCAAAAATTTCCTCTCCTACGAGCAGTACTTC.